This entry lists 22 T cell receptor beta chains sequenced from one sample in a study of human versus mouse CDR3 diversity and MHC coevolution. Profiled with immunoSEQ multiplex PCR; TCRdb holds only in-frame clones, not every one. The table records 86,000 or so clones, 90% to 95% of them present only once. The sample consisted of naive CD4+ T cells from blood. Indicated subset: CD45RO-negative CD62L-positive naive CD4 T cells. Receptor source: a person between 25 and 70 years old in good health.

The chain's CDR3 is CASSPDRGSTEAFF. The CDR3 DNA reads as TGCGCCAGCAGCCCGGACAGGGGTTCCACTGAAGCTTTCTTT. The V call is TRBV5-1, the J call TRBJ1-1; 9 nucleotides agree with TRBD1. Unmatched junction bases numbered 5, after V lost 4 bases and J lost 4 bases. CDR3 size: 14 residues. Germline V gene data show CDR1 as SGHRS and CDR2 as YFSETQ. Together with reference TRBV5-1 and TRBJ1-1, the CDR3 gives the full variable domain: KAGVTQTPRYLIKTRGQQVTLSCSPISGHRSVSWYQQTPGQGLQFLFEYFSETQRNKGNFPGRFSGRQFSNSRSEMNVSTLELGDSALYLCASSPDRGSTEAFFGQGTRLTVV.

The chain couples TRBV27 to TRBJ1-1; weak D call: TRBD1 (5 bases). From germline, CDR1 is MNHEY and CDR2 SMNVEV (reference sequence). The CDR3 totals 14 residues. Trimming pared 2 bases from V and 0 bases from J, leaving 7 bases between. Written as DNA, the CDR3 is TGTGCCAGCAGTTTAAGGGGCTTGAACACTGAAGCTTTCTTT. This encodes CASSLRGLNTEAFF.

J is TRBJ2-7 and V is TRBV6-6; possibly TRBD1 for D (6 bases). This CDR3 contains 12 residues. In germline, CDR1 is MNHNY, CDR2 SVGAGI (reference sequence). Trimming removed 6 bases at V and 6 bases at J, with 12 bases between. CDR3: CASRVTGTEQYF. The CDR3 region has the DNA TGTGCCAGCAGAGTCACAGGGACCGAGCAGTACTTC.

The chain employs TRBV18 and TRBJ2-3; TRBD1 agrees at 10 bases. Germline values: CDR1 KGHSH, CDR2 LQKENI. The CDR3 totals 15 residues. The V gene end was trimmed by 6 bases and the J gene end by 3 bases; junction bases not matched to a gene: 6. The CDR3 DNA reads TGTGCCAGCTCGGAGGGACAGGGGTTGACAGATACGCAGTATTTT. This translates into CASSEGQGLTDTQYF.

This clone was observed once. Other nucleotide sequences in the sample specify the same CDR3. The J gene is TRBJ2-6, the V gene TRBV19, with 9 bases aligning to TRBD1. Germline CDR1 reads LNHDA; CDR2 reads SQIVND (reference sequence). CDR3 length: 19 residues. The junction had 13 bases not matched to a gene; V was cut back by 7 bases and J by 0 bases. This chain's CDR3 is CASIMGTGSSLSGANVLTF. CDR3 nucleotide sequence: TGTGCCAGTATTATGGGGACAGGGTCTTCTCTCTCTGGGGCCAACGTCCTGACTTTC.

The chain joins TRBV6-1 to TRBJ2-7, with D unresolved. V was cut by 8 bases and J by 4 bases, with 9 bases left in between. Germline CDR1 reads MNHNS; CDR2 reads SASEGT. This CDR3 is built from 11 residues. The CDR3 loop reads CASGRVYEQYF. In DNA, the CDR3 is TGTGCCAGCGGTCGGGTTTACGAGCAGTACTTC.

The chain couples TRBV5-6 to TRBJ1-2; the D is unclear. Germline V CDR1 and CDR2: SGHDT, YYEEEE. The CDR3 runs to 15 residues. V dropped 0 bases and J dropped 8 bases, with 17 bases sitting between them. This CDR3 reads CASSLDISGRHGYTF. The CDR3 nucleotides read TGTGCCAGCAGCTTGGACATATCTGGGAGGCACGGCTACACCTTC.

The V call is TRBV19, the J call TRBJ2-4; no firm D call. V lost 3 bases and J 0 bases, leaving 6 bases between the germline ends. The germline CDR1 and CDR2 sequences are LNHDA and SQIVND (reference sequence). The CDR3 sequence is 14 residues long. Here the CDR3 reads CASSIGVAKNIQYF. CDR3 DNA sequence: TGTGCCAGTAGTATCGGTGTAGCCAAAAACATTCAGTACTTC.

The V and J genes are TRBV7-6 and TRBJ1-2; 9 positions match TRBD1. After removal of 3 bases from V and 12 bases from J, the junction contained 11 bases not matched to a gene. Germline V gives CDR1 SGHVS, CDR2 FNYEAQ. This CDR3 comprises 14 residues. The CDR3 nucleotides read TGTGCCAGCAGCTTGCTGGTACAGGGGGCGATAGACACCTTC. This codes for CASSLLVQGAIDTF.

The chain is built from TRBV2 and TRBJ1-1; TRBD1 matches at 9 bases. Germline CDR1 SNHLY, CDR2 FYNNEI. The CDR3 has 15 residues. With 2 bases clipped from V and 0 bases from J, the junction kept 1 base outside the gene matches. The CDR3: CASSERTGVNTEAFF. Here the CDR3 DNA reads TGTGCCAGCAGTGAACGGACAGGGGTGAACACTGAAGCTTTCTTT.

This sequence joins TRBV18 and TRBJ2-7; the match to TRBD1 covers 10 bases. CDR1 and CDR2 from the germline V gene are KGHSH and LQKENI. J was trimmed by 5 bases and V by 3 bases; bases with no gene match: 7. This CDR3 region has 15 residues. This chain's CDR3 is CASSPVSGQGNEQYF. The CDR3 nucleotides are TGTGCCAGCTCACCGGTGTCGGGACAGGGGAACGAGCAGTACTTC.

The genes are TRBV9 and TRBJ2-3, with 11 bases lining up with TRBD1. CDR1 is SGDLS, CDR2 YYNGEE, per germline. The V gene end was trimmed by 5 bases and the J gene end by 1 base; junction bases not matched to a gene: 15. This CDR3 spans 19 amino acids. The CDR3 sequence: CASSRTGGVGIPGTDTQYF. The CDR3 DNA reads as TGTGCCAGCAGTCGGACAGGGGGCGTGGGGATTCCCGGCACAGATACGCAGTATTTT. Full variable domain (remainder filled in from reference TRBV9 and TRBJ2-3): DSGVTQTPKHLITATGQRVTLRCSPRSGDLSVYWYQQSLDQGLQFLIQYYNGEERAKGNILERFSAQQFPDLHSELNLSSLELGDSALYFCASSRTGGVGIPGTDTQYFGPGTRLTVL.

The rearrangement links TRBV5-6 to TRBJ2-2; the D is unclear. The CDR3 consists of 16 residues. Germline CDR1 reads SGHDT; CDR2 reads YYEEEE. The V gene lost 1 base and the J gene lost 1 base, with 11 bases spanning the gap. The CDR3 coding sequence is TGTGCCAGCAGCTTGACGCGGTTCGGGAACACCGGGGAGCTGTTTTTT. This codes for CASSLTRFGNTGELFF.

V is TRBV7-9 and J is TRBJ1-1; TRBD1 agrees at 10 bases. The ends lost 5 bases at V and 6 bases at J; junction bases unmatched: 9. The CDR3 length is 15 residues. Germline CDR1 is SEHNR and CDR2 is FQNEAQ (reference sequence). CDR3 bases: TGTGCCAGCAGCACCAGGACAGGGGGAGCGTCTGAAGCTTTCTTT. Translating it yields CASSTRTGGASEAFF.

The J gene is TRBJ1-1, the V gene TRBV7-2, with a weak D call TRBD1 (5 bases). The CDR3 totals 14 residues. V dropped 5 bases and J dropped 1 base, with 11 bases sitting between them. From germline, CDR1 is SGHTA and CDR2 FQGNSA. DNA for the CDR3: TGTGCCAGCAGCCTGGGGACTTCGAACACTGAAGCTTTCTTT. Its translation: CASSLGTSNTEAFF.

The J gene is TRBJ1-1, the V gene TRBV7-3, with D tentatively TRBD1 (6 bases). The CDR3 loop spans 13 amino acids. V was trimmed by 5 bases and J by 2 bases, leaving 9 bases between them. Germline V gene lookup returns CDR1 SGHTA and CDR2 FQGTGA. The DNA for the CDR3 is TGTGCCAGCAGCAAACAGGGTAACACTGAAGCTTTCTTT. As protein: CASSKQGNTEAFF.

CDR3 coding DNA: TGTGCCAGCAGCTTAGCAGGGCTAGAGACCCAGTACTTC. Translated, it gives CASSLAGLETQYF. This rearrangement joins TRBV5-4 to TRBJ2-5; the D gene is possibly TRBD1 (5 bases). V dropped 2 bases and J dropped 4 bases, with 9 bases sitting between them. Germline lookup yields CDR1 SGHNT and CDR2 YYREEE (reference sequence). The CDR3 has 13 amino acids.

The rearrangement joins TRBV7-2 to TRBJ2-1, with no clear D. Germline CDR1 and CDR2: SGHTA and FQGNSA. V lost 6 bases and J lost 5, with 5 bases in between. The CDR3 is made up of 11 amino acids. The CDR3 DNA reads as TGTGCCAGCAGGCGTAACAATGAGCAGTTCTTC. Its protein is CASRRNNEQFF.

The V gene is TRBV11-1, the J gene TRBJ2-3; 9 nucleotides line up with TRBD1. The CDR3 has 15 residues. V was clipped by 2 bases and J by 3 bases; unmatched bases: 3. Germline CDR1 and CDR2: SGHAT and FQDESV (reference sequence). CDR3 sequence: CASSLTGGGTDTQYF. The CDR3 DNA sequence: TGTGCCAGCAGCTTAACAGGGGGCGGGACAGATACGCAGTATTTT.

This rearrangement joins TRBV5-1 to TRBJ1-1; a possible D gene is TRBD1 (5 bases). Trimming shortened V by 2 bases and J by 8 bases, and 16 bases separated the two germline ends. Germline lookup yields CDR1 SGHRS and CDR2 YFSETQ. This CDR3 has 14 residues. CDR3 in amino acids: CASSFQDTSSEAFF. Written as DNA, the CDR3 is TGCGCCAGCAGCTTTCAGGACACCTCTTCCGAAGCTTTCTTT.

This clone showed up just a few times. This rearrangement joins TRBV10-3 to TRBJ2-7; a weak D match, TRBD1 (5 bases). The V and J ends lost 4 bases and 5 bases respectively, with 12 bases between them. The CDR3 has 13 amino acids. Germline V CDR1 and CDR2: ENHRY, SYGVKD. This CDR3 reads CAISAQGGDEQYF. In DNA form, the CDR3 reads TGTGCCATCAGTGCCCAGGGTGGAGACGAGCAGTACTTC.

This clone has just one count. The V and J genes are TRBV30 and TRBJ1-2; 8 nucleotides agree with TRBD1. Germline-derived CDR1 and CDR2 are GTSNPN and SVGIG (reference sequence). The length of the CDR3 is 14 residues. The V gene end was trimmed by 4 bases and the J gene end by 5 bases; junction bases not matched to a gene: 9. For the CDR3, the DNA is TGTGCCTGGAACCACCGACAGGGGCTATATGGCTACACCTTC. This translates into CAWNHRQGLYGYTF.